These 24 T cell receptor beta chains came from one sample sequenced in a study of lymphopenia after photon versus proton radiotherapy. Method: immunoSEQ multiplex PCR; TCRdb's copy keeps in-frame clones and lacks some. The data show 15,000 to 20,000 clones, 70% to 90% seen once. Specimen: peripheral blood, collected from a patient treated with proton-based radiotherapy. Receptor source: a man aged 65 to 79 with pancreatic cancer.

This sequence joins TRBV27 and TRBJ2-1; 9 positions match TRBD2. Germline CDR1 reads MNHEY; CDR2 reads SMNVEV (reference sequence). The CDR3 has 17 residues. Germline trimming cut 4 bases from V and 7 bases from J; bases unmatched to any gene: 14. The DNA for the CDR3 is TGTGCCAGCAGTTCCTTGGTTAGCGGGAGAGGGTTGAATGAGCAGTTCTTC. This sequence encodes CASSSLVSGRGLNEQFF.

The chain uses TRBV6-1 and TRBJ1-3; no definite D call. Germline V gene lookup returns CDR1 MNHNS and CDR2 SASEGT. The CDR3 covers 14 residues. CDR3 DNA sequence: TGTGTCAGTCAAAGGGTCAGCTCTGGAAACACCATATATTTT. Translation: CVSQRVSSGNTIYF.

The chain links TRBV19 to TRBJ2-6; TRBD1 is a possible D gene (7 bases). V lost 6 bases and J lost 1, with 16 bases in between. Germline values: CDR1 LNHDA, CDR2 SQIVND (reference sequence). The CDR3 totals 17 residues. CDR3 DNA sequence: TGTGCCAGTAGGAATAAACAGGGGAGGTCTGGGGCCAACGTCCTGACTTTC. Its protein product is CASRNKQGRSGANVLTF. Full variable domain (missing parts from reference TRBV19 and TRBJ2-6): DGGITQSPKYLFRKEGQNVTLSCEQNLNHDAMYWYRQDPGQGLRLIYYSQIVNDFQKGDIAEGYSVSREKKESFPLTVTSAQKNPTAFYLCASRNKQGRSGANVLTFGAGSRLTVL.

This sequence joins TRBV7-9 and TRBJ2-7; TRBD1 agrees at 7 bases. The CDR3 runs to 14 residues. Germline V gene sequence: CDR1 SEHNR, CDR2 FQNEAQ (reference sequence). Losses at the gene ends were 2 bases for V and 9 bases for J; bases not matched to a gene: 10. CDR3 sequence reads: CASSLRQGGKGQYF. CDR3 in DNA: TGTGCCAGCAGCTTACGGCAAGGGGGCAAGGGGCAGTACTTC.

This rearrangement joins TRBV29-1 to TRBJ1-1; a weak D match, TRBD1 (5 bases). From germline, CDR1 is SQVTM and CDR2 ANQGSEA. The V gene lost 7 bases and the J gene lost 3 bases, with 21 bases spanning the gap. CDR3 length equals 15 residues. The CDR3 region is CSAEGQGVWYTEAFF. The DNA for the CDR3 is TGCAGCGCCGAAGGGCAGGGAGTCTGGTACACTGAAGCTTTCTTT.

J is TRBJ1-3 and V is TRBV5-6; TRBD1 might be the D (6 bases). The CDR3 consists of 15 residues. The V end was cut by 1 base, the J end by 0 bases, with 8 bases between. The germline CDR1 and CDR2 sequences are SGHDT and YYEEEE. CDR3 bases: TGTGCCAGCAGCTTGTGGACAGTCTCTGGAAACACCATATATTTT. The encoded protein is CASSLWTVSGNTIYF. Combining the CDR3 with reference TRBV5-6 and TRBJ1-3 gives the whole variable domain DAGVTQSPTHLIKTRGQQVTLRCSPKSGHDTVSWYQQALGQGPQFIFQYYEEEERQRGNFPDRFSGHQFPNYSSELNVNALLLGDSALYLCASSLWTVSGNTIYFGEGSWLTVV.

The chain uses TRBV6-5 and TRBJ1-2; the match to TRBD1 covers 7 bases. The germline V gene encodes CDR1 MNHEY and CDR2 SVGAGI. The CDR3 contains 13 residues. J was trimmed by 7 bases and V by 5 bases; bases with no gene match: 7. The CDR3 loop reads CASSQDRTGGYTF. The CDR3 nucleotides read TGTGCCAGCAGTCAGGACAGGACCGGTGGCTACACCTTC.

The CDR3 DNA reads as TGTGCCAGTAGTCCCCTCGGTCTGGAGACCCAGTACTTC. Translation gives CASSPLGLETQYF. The gene calls are TRBV19 and TRBJ2-5; D remains unclear. CDR3 size: 13 residues. The germline V and J ends were trimmed by 5 bases and 5 bases, with 12 bases remaining between them. Germline CDR1 and CDR2: LNHDA and SQIVND (reference sequence). Full variable domain (missing parts from reference TRBV19 and TRBJ2-5): DGGITQSPKYLFRKEGQNVTLSCEQNLNHDAMYWYRQDPGQGLRLIYYSQIVNDFQKGDIAEGYSVSREKKESFPLTVTSAQKNPTAFYLCASSPLGLETQYFGPGTRLLVL.

The V and J genes are TRBV19 and TRBJ2-7, with 9 bases aligning to TRBD1. The V and J ends lost 3 bases and 2 bases, in that order; junction bases with no gene match: 8. This CDR3 spans 16 amino acids. CDR1 LNHDA and CDR2 SQIVND come from the germline V gene (reference sequence). The CDR3 coding sequence is TGTGCCAGTAGTATGCAGGGACAGGGCCCTACCTACGAGCAGTACTTC. This codes for CASSMQGQGPTYEQYF.

The V call is TRBV7-2, the J call TRBJ1-5; perhaps TRBD1 as D (5 bases). Trimming cost V 5 bases and J 7 bases, with 12 bases left between them. This CDR3 has 13 amino acids. In germline, CDR1 is SGHTA, CDR2 FQGNSA. The CDR3 sequence is CASSGRGGQPQHF. Written as DNA, the CDR3 is TGTGCCAGCAGCGGGAGGGGAGGCCAGCCCCAGCATTTT.

V and J are TRBV7-3 and TRBJ2-5; perhaps TRBD2 as D (6 bases). Trimming pared 3 bases from V and 0 bases from J, leaving 8 bases between. The V gene's germline CDR1 is SGHTA and CDR2 FQGTGA. CDR3 length: 14 residues. CDR3 sequence (DNA): TGTGCCAGCAGCTTTGGGGGGTACCAAGAGACCCAGTACTTC. Translating gives CASSFGGYQETQYF.

V gene TRBV6-6 combines with J gene TRBJ2-7; 12 bases match TRBD1. V gave up 4 bases and J gave up 4 bases; unmatched junction bases: 5. Germline lookup yields CDR1 MNHNY and CDR2 SVGAGI (reference sequence). This CDR3 is built from 15 residues. The CDR3 is CASSSGTGGKYEQYF. The CDR3 region has the DNA TGTGCCAGCAGTTCCGGGACAGGGGGCAAGTACGAGCAGTACTTC.

Only one count was recorded for this clone. The chain combines TRBV6-1 with TRBJ2-1, with TRBD2 identical over 11 bases. The CDR3 has 14 amino acids. The germline gives CDR1 MNHNS, CDR2 SASEGT. V trimming: 6 bases; J trimming: 4 bases; junction bases outside the gene matches: 2. CDR3 region: CASSTSGGYNEQFF. Written as DNA, the CDR3 is TGTGCCAGCAGCACTAGCGGGGGATACAATGAGCAGTTCTTC.

J is TRBJ2-5 and V is TRBV5-6, with a weak D call TRBD2 (5 bases). The CDR3 covers 13 residues. CDR1 is SGHDT and CDR2 is YYEEEE in the germline V gene. Trimming removed 4 bases at V and 2 bases at J, with 9 bases between. CDR3 region: CASSPTGQETQYF. CDR3 DNA: TGTGCCAGCAGCCCAACGGGACAAGAGACCCAGTACTTC.

The gene calls are TRBV2 and TRBJ1-1; possibly TRBD1 for D (6 bases). This CDR3 comprises 15 residues. CDR1 is SNHLY and CDR2 is FYNNEI in the germline V gene. V shed 6 bases and J shed 0 bases, with 14 bases lying between them. This chain's CDR3 is CASRPARGLNTEAFF. In nucleotides, the CDR3 is TGTGCCAGCAGGCCGGCCAGGGGACTGAACACTGAAGCTTTCTTT.

The J gene is TRBJ1-1, the V gene TRBV5-1; 7 nucleotides match TRBD1. With V trimmed by 5 bases and J by 1 base, 8 bases remained unmatched. The CDR3 sequence is 15 residues long. Germline values: CDR1 SGHRS, CDR2 YFSETQ. The CDR3 DNA reads TGCGCCAGCAGAATAGCCGGGACAGAGAACACTGAAGCTTTCTTT. Its protein product is CASRIAGTENTEAFF.

This chain joins TRBV19 and TRBJ2-7; TRBD1 might be the D (5 bases). The CDR3 is 12 residues long. V dropped 4 bases and J dropped 6 bases, with 10 bases sitting between them. Germline V gene data show CDR1 as LNHDA and CDR2 as SQIVND (reference sequence). The DNA for the CDR3 is TGTGCCAGTAGTACGCAGGGATTCGAGCAGTACTTC. It encodes CASSTQGFEQYF.

The chain joins TRBV5-1 to TRBJ2-2; 7 bases align to TRBD2. The CDR3 is made up of 15 amino acids. The V gene's germline CDR1 is SGHRS and CDR2 YFSETQ. J lost 5 bases, V lost 1 base, and 5 bases had no gene match. The CDR3 sequence: CASSLRGVKTGELFF. CDR3 DNA sequence: TGCGCCAGCAGCTTGCGGGGGGTCAAAACCGGGGAGCTGTTTTTT.

V is TRBV7-2 and J is TRBJ2-1, with D unresolved. In germline, CDR1 is SGHTA, CDR2 FQGNSA. Trimming cost V 1 base and J 1 base, with 5 bases left between them. CDR3 length: 14 residues. The DNA for the CDR3 is TGTGCCAGCAGCTTAGTGCCTTCCTACAATGAGCAGTTCTTC. It encodes CASSLVPSYNEQFF.

This chain joins TRBV6-5 and TRBJ2-7, with TRBD1 identical over 9 bases. The germline CDR1 and CDR2 sequences are MNHEY and SVGAGI. Trimming removed 2 bases from V and 1 base from J; junction bases left unmatched: 3. This CDR3 comprises 15 residues. The CDR3 bases are TGTGCCAGCAGTTACGCCGGGACAGGGTCCTACGAGCAGTACTTC. It yields the protein CASSYAGTGSYEQYF.

This chain uses TRBV2 with TRBJ1-5, with no clear D. The ends were cut back, 6 bases at V and 0 bases at J, with 9 bases in the middle. Germline V lookup: CDR1 SNHLY, CDR2 FYNNEI. The CDR3 has 14 residues. In DNA, the CDR3 is TGTGCCAGCAGAAAATCGAATAGCAATCAGCCCCAGCATTTT. Its protein is CASRKSNSNQPQHF.

This chain uses TRBV7-3 with TRBJ2-2, with TRBD2 matching 11 bases. Per germline, CDR1 SGHTA and CDR2 FQGTGA. The CDR3 loop spans 15 amino acids. V shed 5 bases and J 6 bases; nucleotides not matched to a gene: 5. The CDR3 DNA sequence: TGTGCCAGCAGCGCACTAGCGGGAGAGGCCGGGGAGCTGTTTTTT. Encoded protein: CASSALAGEAGELFF.

This clone was observed a single time. The chain uses TRBV2 and TRBJ1-3; maybe TRBD1 (6 bases). Germline CDR1 and CDR2: SNHLY and FYNNEI. The CDR3 covers 15 residues. V lost 7 bases, J lost 0 bases, and 13 bases lay in between. CDR3 sequence reads: CASTFDRSSGNTIYF. CDR3 DNA sequence: TGTGCCAGCACCTTTGACAGGAGCTCTGGAAACACCATATATTTT.

The chain combines TRBV11-3 with TRBJ2-3; D unresolved. V shed 1 base and J shed 2 bases, with 13 bases lying between them. The CDR3 runs 16 residues. Per germline, CDR1 SGHNT and CDR2 YENEEA. The CDR3 sequence: CASSLGDLAFTDTQYF. The CDR3 coding sequence is TGTGCCAGCAGCTTAGGTGACCTCGCTTTCACAGATACGCAGTATTTT.